A single sample is the source of the 19 T cell receptor beta chains below, sequenced in a study of T-cell memory formation after mild COVID-19. TCRdb reprocessed the 5' RACE reads via MiXCR and lists one record per CDR3 protein. The profile covers some 82,000 distinct CDR3 sequences, with roughly 12% appearing a single time and around two fifths taken by the ten largest. The sequenced sample was PBMCs or a T cell subset sorted from them (not recorded which). The receptors shown here come from a man aged 18 to 30 who had mild COVID-19 (a few samples of this study predate the infection). Cell type and time point are not known.

This clonotype was observed a handful of times. The CDR3, as DNA: TGTGCCAGCAGCTTAGCCCACGGAACCCAGGGAACTGAAGCTTTCTTT. The encoded protein is CASSLAHGTQGTEAFF. The chain links TRBV7-3 to TRBJ1-1; a possible D gene is TRBD1 (5 bases). The length of the CDR3 is 16 residues. Germline CDR1 reads SGHTA; CDR2 reads FQGTGA. The V and J ends lost 2 bases and 5 bases respectively, with 18 bases between them.

The V call is TRBV11-2, the J call TRBJ2-1; 8 bases agree with TRBD1. CDR1 and CDR2 from the germline V gene are SGHAT and FQNNGV. Trimming took 5 bases from V and 7 from J; bases not matched to a gene: 13. This CDR3 spans 16 amino acids. The CDR3 DNA sequence: TGTGCCAGCAGCCCCCCCTTGACAGGGGTAGGGAATGAGCAGTTCTTC. This sequence encodes CASSPPLTGVGNEQFF. Using reference TRBV11-2 and TRBJ2-1 for the parts outside the CDR3, the full variable domain is EAGVAQSPRYKIIEKRQSVAFWCNPISGHATLYWYQQILGQGPKLLIQFQNNGVVDDSQLPKDRFSAERLKGVDSTLKIQPAKLEDSAVYLCASSPPLTGVGNEQFFGPGTRLTVL.

Comments on this clonotype: A junction end diverges from the germline sequence, so it may reflect a read error. The rearrangement links TRBV4-3 to TRBJ2-1; no definite D call. The germline gives CDR1 LGHNA, CDR2 YSLEER. The CDR3 has 14 residues. CDR3 in DNA: TGCGCCAGCAGCCCGGTGGCCTCCAACAATGAGCAGTTCTTC. This translates into CASSPVASNNEQFF.

J is TRBJ1-1 and V is TRBV4-1; no clear D gene. The CDR3 covers 16 residues. Germline V lookup: CDR1 MGHRA, CDR2 YSYEKL. The germline V and J ends were trimmed by 5 bases and 1 base, with 17 bases remaining between them. The CDR3 loop reads CASSSRTGQQNTEAFF. CDR3 bases: TGCGCCAGCAGCAGCAGGACTGGGCAGCAGAACACTGAAGCTTTCTTT.

This clonotype appeared many times. V and J are TRBV5-1 and TRBJ2-3; weak D call: TRBD2 (6 bases). The CDR3 sequence is 15 residues long. Germline assignment: CDR1 SGHRS and CDR2 YFSETQ. V lost 4 bases to trimming and J lost 4 bases, with 16 bases between them. The CDR3, as DNA: TGCGCCAGCAGCCCGGGGACTTCTACTCCAGATACGCAGTATTTT. This codes for CASSPGTSTPDTQYF.

The rearrangement links TRBV27 to TRBJ2-5; unclear D gene. The V gene lost 7 bases and the J gene lost 4 bases, with 7 bases spanning the gap. This CDR3 has 11 amino acids. Germline values: CDR1 MNHEY, CDR2 SMNVEV (reference sequence). The CDR3 DNA is TGTGCCAGCACCCTGGGAGAGACCCAGTACTTC. Its protein is CASTLGETQYF.

This clonotype was seen repeatedly, ten times or more. The chain carries TRBV4-2 and TRBJ2-1; TRBD2 matches 10 bases. Germline CDR1 is LGHNA and CDR2 is YNFKEQ. Unmatched junction bases numbered 8, after V lost 2 bases and J lost 4 bases. CDR3 length: 17 amino acids. The CDR3 here is CASSQNLPSGGYNEQFF. The CDR3 DNA reads TGTGCCAGCAGCCAAAACTTACCTAGCGGGGGATACAATGAGCAGTTCTTC.

This clonotype was counted only a few times. The chain joins TRBV27 to TRBJ1-5; weak D call: TRBD1 (5 bases). V was trimmed by 5 bases and J by 8 bases, leaving 19 bases between them. Germline V CDR1 and CDR2: MNHEY, SMNVEV (reference sequence). The CDR3 runs 15 residues. The CDR3 sequence: CASSVGTANPKPQHF. CDR3 in DNA: TGTGCCAGCAGTGTTGGGACGGCTAATCCGAAGCCCCAGCATTTT.

This clonotype was observed a few times. V gene TRBV29-1 combines with J gene TRBJ2-3; 7 nucleotides align to TRBD2. The CDR3 contains 14 residues. Trimming took 2 bases from V and 3 from J; bases not matched to a gene: 5. CDR1 and CDR2 from the germline V gene are SQVTM and ANQGSEA. In DNA, the CDR3 is TGCAGCGTTGAACTGGGGGGGTTGACAGATACGCAGTATTTT. Translating it yields CSVELGGLTDTQYF.

This clonotype has a handful of counts. This chain connects TRBV6-2 or TRBV6-3 to TRBJ2-7; TRBD1 matches at 9 bases. V lost 5 bases and J lost 3; bases outside the gene matches: 5. Germline lookup yields CDR1 MNHEY and CDR2 SVGEGT. The CDR3 has 14 residues. As DNA, the CDR3 is TGTGCCAGCAGTGTGGGGACAGGGCTCTACGAGCAGTACTTC. Translating gives CASSVGTGLYEQYF.

As concerns this clonotype: It may be a read error: a sequence one base away is much more abundant. DNA of the CDR3: TGTGCCAGCAGCCAGCAGGGGACCGGGGAGCTGTTTTTT. It is translated as CASSQQGTGELFF. The genes are TRBV3-1 and TRBJ2-2; tentatively, D is TRBD1 (6 bases). The CDR3 loop spans 13 amino acids. Trimming took off 3 bases at V and 5 bases at J, with 7 bases between the two ends. Germline V lookup: CDR1 LGHDT, CDR2 YNNKEL (reference sequence).

The chain has TRBV14 and TRBJ2-1; a possible D gene is TRBD1 (5 bases). Trimming removed 1 base from V and 3 bases from J, with 7 bases in between. The CDR3 is 14 residues long. Germline V lookup: CDR1 SGHDN, CDR2 FVKESK. CDR3 residues: CASSQVRDYNEQFF. CDR3 bases: TGTGCCAGCAGCCAAGTCAGGGACTACAATGAGCAGTTCTTC.

This clonotype was counted between two and nine times. This chain links TRBV15 with TRBJ1-1, with 7 bases matching TRBD1. Trimming cost V 4 bases and J 3 bases; bases outside gene matches: 8. The CDR3 totals 15 residues. Germline assignment: CDR1 LNHNV and CDR2 YYDKDF (reference sequence). The CDR3 nucleotides read TGTGCCACCAGCAATACCCGGGACAGCCACACTGAAGCTTTCTTT. Its translation: CATSNTRDSHTEAFF.

At least ten counts were recorded for this clonotype. The chain uses TRBV7-8 and TRBJ2-2; TRBD1 aligns across 10 bases. V trimming: 5 bases; J trimming: 3 bases; junction bases outside the gene matches: 3. Germline values: CDR1 SGHVS, CDR2 FQNEAQ. The CDR3 totals 15 residues. The CDR3 DNA sequence: TGTGCCAGCAGCGACAGGGGGCCCTACACCGGGGAGCTGTTTTTT. It translates to CASSDRGPYTGELFF. The full variable domain, in which reference TRBV7-8 and TRBJ2-2 provide the parts outside the CDR3, is GAGVSQSPRYKVAKRGQDVALRCDPISGHVSLFWYQQALGQGPEFLTYFQNEAQLDKSGLPSDRFFAERPEGSVSTLKIQRTQQEDSAVYLCASSDRGPYTGELFFGEGSRLTVL.

The table lists this clonotype with many counts. The CDR3 nucleotides are TGTGCCAGCAGCTTATGGATTTGGACTGAAGCTTTCTTT. Translated, it gives CASSLWIWTEAFF. This chain connects TRBV7-3 to TRBJ1-1; D remains unclear. Trimming took 2 bases from V and 5 from J, leaving 9 bases between them. The germline V gene encodes CDR1 SGHTA and CDR2 FQGTGA. CDR3 length equals 13 residues.

A few counts support this clonotype. The CDR3 bases are TGTGCCAGCAGCCATACTAGCGGGGGGTGGGAGACCCAGTACTTC. This sequence encodes CASSHTSGGWETQYF. The chain is built from TRBV7-2 and TRBJ2-5; TRBD2 agrees at 12 bases. In germline, CDR1 is SGHTA, CDR2 FQGNSA. V shed 5 bases and J 5 bases; nucleotides not matched to a gene: 6. There are 15 residues in the CDR3.

Turning to this clonotype: This may stem from a read error, because a much larger clone lies one nucleotide away. This chain uses TRBV7-8 with TRBJ2-1; the D gene is possibly TRBD1 (6 bases). Germline CDR1 is SGHVS and CDR2 is FQNEAQ. The CDR3 contains 14 residues. Between the trimmed V and J ends, which lost 2 bases and 3 bases, there was a span of 8 bases. The CDR3: CASSLMDSYNEQFF. CDR3 nucleotide sequence: TGTGCCAGCAGCTTAATGGACAGCTACAATGAGCAGTTCTTC.

The genes are TRBV29-1 and TRBJ1-3; D uncertain. Deletions cut 4 bases from V and 0 bases from J, with 7 bases between. Germline loops: CDR1 SQVTM, CDR2 ANQGSEA. The length of the CDR3 is 13 residues. The CDR3 region is CSVASNSGNTIYF. The DNA of the CDR3 is TGCAGCGTTGCAAGCAACTCTGGAAACACCATATATTTT.

V gene TRBV6-5 combines with J gene TRBJ2-5, with D perhaps assigned TRBD1 or TRBD2 (6 bases each). This CDR3 has 13 amino acids. Germline loops: CDR1 MNHEY, CDR2 SVGAGI. With 6 bases removed from V and 2 bases from J, the gap between germline ends came to 10 bases. The CDR3 DNA reads TGTGCCAGCAGAGGGGGGTCTCAAGAGACCCAGTACTTC. Translated, it gives CASRGGSQETQYF.